This T cell receptor (beta chain) was identified during a study of T cell responses to AZD1222 COVID-19 vaccine (dated by TCRdb to 2020 to 2023). Concerning the study at large: A total of under 250 trial participants underwent TCR sequencing, of whom 200 to 220 had received two doses of AZD1222 and about 26 had received two doses of the MenACWY control vaccine. Trial participants were enrolled by age into subgroups of 18-55, 56-69 and 70-plus years, and approximately 150, 30 and 60 TCR-sequenced participants, respectively, were included in these subgroups. Paper-wide results and their limitations: Because no samples from the day 14 peak response were available, repertoires could be characterized only after the peak T cell response. A significant rise in spike-specific TCR breadth and depth was observed after two AZD1222 doses relative to day 0 and relative to MenACWY recipients. Reportedly, almost half of the unique spike-specific TCRs recognized epitopes lying outside the regions that are mutated in the B.1.351 and B.1.1.7 variants. In the small 56-69-year group, the increase in depth fell short of significance, most likely because of low power. Participants were mostly white British and included more females than males, and it was suggested by the authors that clonal diversity may have been underestimated. CD4 TCRs associated with the vaccine covered the entire spike protein, and the dominant responses were in regions 160-218 and 743-854. Only five to seven AZD1222 recipients were SARS-CoV-2 seropositive at baseline, limiting conclusions about previously exposed vaccinees.

The CDR3 regions of human TCRbeta chains were subjected to immunosequencing. For the original study's pipeline: TCRs in the repertoires were matched against a reference library of SARS-CoV-2-specific TCRs that had been generated with the MIRA antigen-specificity platform. Breadth was defined as the fraction of unique TCRs that were SARS-CoV-2-associated, and depth was defined as the fraction of total T cells that were SARS-CoV-2-associated. Each spike-specific TCR was assigned to its reactive spike region and to a CD4 or CD8 class using the MIRA data. Log10-transformed breadth and depth values were compared by one-way ANOVA with Sidak's multiple comparisons tests. The table comes from immuneACCESS by way of TCRdb, which keeps in-frame sequences with V and J called. Part of the clones is missing from these tables; in studies checked, under half for an unresolved V gene and the rest for unknown reasons. D and trimming come from the DNA, and the V and J calls and clone size come from that table. The sample table shows about 90,000 clones, and about 90% are seen once. 10% of the sample rests with the top ten.

Remarks on this clone: This receptor's antigen is unknown. Within one base of it there is no much larger clone, and no base qualities were kept.

V and J are truncated by 3 bases and 1 base respectively, leaving an intervening sequence of 7 bases. From the germline V gene (reference sequence), CDR1 is LGHDT and CDR2 is YNNKEL. The CDR3 has 14 amino acids, counting the end cysteine and phenylalanine. Only the CDR3 portion is preserved as DNA: 42 bases, with reading frame beginning at the first base. The intended sense of this specimen's time point label: baseline before first vaccination. The intended sense of this specimen's treatment or condition label: meningococcal conjugate vaccine given as trial control. Vaccinee samples were obtained from the UK trials COV001 and COV002, which included a single-blind randomized controlled phase 2/3 trial of AZD1222 (ChAdOx1 nCoV-19) in healthy adults. For TCRbeta chain sequencing, PBMC samples were collected from trial participants at day 0 and at day 28 after the second dose.

This receptor chain uses TRBV3-1 (or the pseudogene TRBV3-2) and TRBJ1-3; confidence is insufficient to name the D gene. The sequence came from an adult in good health. The sample was peripheral blood, taken on day 0 of MenACWY control vaccination. The CDR3 region: CASSQMQSGNTIYF. The sequenced DNA is TGTGCCAGCAGCCAGATGCAATCTGGAAACACCATATATTTT.